This T cell receptor beta chain derives from a study of long-term antiretroviral therapy in people with HIV. Findings and limits, study-wide: HIV repertoires spanned narrower CDR3 length ranges than controls. Clones expanded before ART dominated the repertoire at all time points.

Researchers report immunoSEQ v3.0 was run at survey level. Using immunoSEQ multiplex PCR, the repertoire was profiled, and TCRdb retains in-frame clones only, with some absent. The data hold 30,000 to 40,000 clones, with 87% observed a single time. Comments on this clone: Its antigen remains unidentified. The CDR3 does not end in the conserved phenylalanine or tryptophan, so this is likely a read error. No DNA is shown, since the ends of the CDR3 on it are uncertain; the CDR3 is the one TCRdb lists.

Treated in the United States were all of the participants with HIV. Every specimen held between roughly 0.85-11 million cryopreserved PBMC. These were thawed and washed before DNA extraction. The CDR3 totals 9 residues, both ends included. The germline gives CDR1 MNHEY, CDR2 SVGAGI. This specimen consisted of unsorted PBMCs, obtained 1.1 years after starting antiretroviral therapy. The receptor was isolated from a man younger than 30 with HIV. This chain connects TRBV6-5 to TRBJ1-5. CDR3: CASSYSSGR.